Presented here are 14 T cell receptor beta chains from one specimen sequenced in a study of blood T cell repertoires in COVID-19. TCRdb's table, derived via immunoSEQ multiplex PCR, lists solely in-frame clones and lacks some. The sample lists roughly 290,000 clones, about 89% occurring once. The sequenced material came from PBMCs or T cells enriched from blood (not recorded which). These receptors were obtained from a woman between 35 and 50 years old who had recovered from COVID-19.

The chain employs TRBV30 and TRBJ1-1, with TRBD1 identical over 8 bases. Germline-derived CDR1 and CDR2 are GTSNPN and SVGIG (reference sequence). V shed 3 bases, J shed 7 bases, and the junction held 13 bases outside the gene matches. The CDR3 loop spans 15 amino acids. CDR3 protein: CAWSITGQGWGEAFF. CDR3 coding DNA: TGTGCCTGGAGCATAACAGGACAGGGATGGGGTGAAGCTTTCTTT. Using reference TRBV30 and TRBJ1-1 for the parts outside the CDR3, the full variable domain is SQTIHQWPATLVQPVGSPLSLECTVEGTSNPNLYWYRQAAGRGLQLLFYSVGIGQISSEVPQNLSASRPQDRQFILSSKKLLLSDSGFYLCAWSITGQGWGEAFFGQGTRLTVV.

Only a few counts were recorded for this clone. The rearrangement links TRBV30 to TRBJ1-4, with TRBD1 matching over 9 bases. V was clipped by 3 bases and J by 8 bases; unmatched bases: 4. CDR1 and CDR2 (germline): GTSNPN, SVGIG (reference sequence). The CDR3 length is 13 residues. CDR3 DNA sequence: TGTGCCTGGAGCTCCGGGACAGGGGAAAAACTGTTTTTT. It yields the protein CAWSSGTGEKLFF.

CDR3 nucleotide sequence: TGTGCCAGCAGTGAAAACAGGGGGAACTATGGCTACACCTTC. It codes for CASSENRGNYGYTF. The chain has TRBV2 and TRBJ1-2, with 8 bases lining up with TRBD1. After removal of 2 bases from V and 2 bases from J, the junction contained 1 base not matched to a gene. Germline-derived CDR1 and CDR2 are SNHLY and FYNNEI. This CDR3 has 14 residues.

This clone was found once. V usage is TRBV4-1 and J usage is TRBJ2-5; 8 nucleotides agree with TRBD1. The V and J ends lost 2 bases and 3 bases, in that order; junction bases with no gene match: 8. Germline CDR1 MGHRA, CDR2 YSYEKL. The CDR3 is made up of 16 amino acids. In DNA form, the CDR3 reads TGCGCCAGCAGCCAACCGGACAGGGTGGGAAAAGAGACCCAGTACTTC. It codes for CASSQPDRVGKETQYF.

This clone has only a few counts. CDR3 amino acids: CASSMLDETQYF. The CDR3 DNA sequence: TGTGCCAGTAGTATGCTAGATGAGACCCAGTACTTC. The chain couples TRBV19 to TRBJ2-5; unclear D gene. The CDR3 runs 12 residues. Germline V gene lookup returns CDR1 LNHDA and CDR2 SQIVND (reference sequence). V was cut by 3 bases and J by 5 bases, with 7 bases left in between.

Only one count was recorded for this clone. This chain joins TRBV10-3 and TRBJ1-5, with D uncertain. Germline-derived CDR1 and CDR2 are ENHRY and SYGVKD. This CDR3 comprises 12 residues. Trimming pared 4 bases from V and 5 bases from J, leaving 6 bases between. The CDR3 region is CAISASDQPQHF. The CDR3 region has the DNA TGTGCCATCAGTGCTTCGGATCAGCCCCAGCATTTT.

The rearrangement links TRBV20-1 to TRBJ1-3; the D is unclear. The length of the CDR3 is 13 residues. The ends were cut back, 3 bases at V and 1 base at J, with 7 bases in the middle. CDR1 and CDR2 from the germline V gene are DFQATT and SNEGSKA (reference sequence). CDR3 bases: TGCAGTGCTAGTGTACAGTCTGGAAACACCATATATTTT. It yields the protein CSASVQSGNTIYF.

This clone showed up just once. The chain links TRBV5-1 to TRBJ1-2; D is ambiguous. Germline V gene sequence: CDR1 SGHRS, CDR2 YFSETQ. This CDR3 has 12 residues. The V end lost 0 bases, the J end lost 14 bases, and 14 bases lay between the germline ends. DNA for the CDR3: TGCGCCAGCAGCTTGGAACAGAGCATTCTAACCTTC. It is translated as CASSLEQSILTF.

The J gene is TRBJ1-1, the V gene TRBV18; D may be TRBD1 (6 bases). Germline V gene lookup returns CDR1 KGHSH and CDR2 LQKENI. The CDR3 covers 12 residues. V was cut by 11 bases and J by 1 base, with 11 bases left in between. CDR3 residues: CAGRTANTEAFF. CDR3 nucleotide sequence: TGTGCCGGACGGACAGCGAACACTGAAGCTTTCTTT. The full variable domain, with the rest looked up from reference TRBV18 and TRBJ1-1, is NAGVMQNPRHLVRRRGQEARLRCSPMKGHSHVYWYRQLPEEGLKFMVYLQKENIIDESGMPKERFSAEFPKEGPSILRIQQVVRGDSAAYFCAGRTANTEAFFGQGTRLTVV.

The chain recombines TRBV3-1 (or the pseudogene TRBV3-2) with TRBJ2-2, with D perhaps TRBD2 (5 bases). Looked up from germline, CDR1 is LGHDT and CDR2 is YNNKEL (reference sequence). V lost 1 base to trimming and J lost 7 bases, with 19 bases between them. This CDR3 is 17 amino acids long. In DNA form, the CDR3 reads TGTGCCAGCAGCCAAGGAGGGTTGACGGGGAAGAACGGGGAGCTGTTTTTT. Its protein is CASSQGGLTGKNGELFF.

This clone has only one observation. This rearrangement joins TRBV4-1 to TRBJ2-1; 8 bases match TRBD1. The CDR3 length is 15 residues. After removal of 6 bases from V and 4 bases from J, the junction contained 8 bases not matched to a gene. Germline lookup yields CDR1 MGHRA and CDR2 YSYEKL. CDR3 residues: CASRVTGGLYNEQFF. Written as DNA, the CDR3 is TGCGCCAGCAGAGTCACAGGGGGGCTTTACAATGAGCAGTTCTTC.

The chain links TRBV5-8 to TRBJ1-4, with 11 bases lining up with TRBD1. V gave up 4 bases and J gave up 5 bases; unmatched junction bases: 7. The CDR3 has 16 amino acids. The germline CDR1 and CDR2 sequences are SGHTS and YDEGEE. The DNA of the CDR3 is TGTGCCAGCAGCAGGGGACAGGGGGGATGGAATGAAAAACTGTTTTTT. This gives the protein CASSRGQGGWNEKLFF. Full variable domain (rest looked up from reference TRBV5-8 and TRBJ1-4): EAGVTQSPTHLIKTRGQQATLRCSPISGHTSVYWYQQALGLGLQFLLWYDEGEERNRGNFPPRFSGRQFPNYSSELNVNALELEDSALYLCASSRGQGGWNEKLFFGSGTQLSVL.

The chain combines TRBV4-1 with TRBJ1-1; the D gene is possibly TRBD1 (6 bases). Germline V gene data show CDR1 as MGHRA and CDR2 as YSYEKL. Trimming pared 1 base from V and 6 bases from J, leaving 15 bases between. The CDR3 runs 15 residues. In nucleotides, the CDR3 is TGCGCCAGCAGCCAAGTGGGGACACGAAGTCCTGAAGCTTTCTTT. It is translated as CASSQVGTRSPEAFF.

A single count supports this clone. The chain employs TRBV5-5 and TRBJ1-6; D is ambiguous. CDR3 size: 13 residues. The V gene lost 7 bases and the J gene lost 1 base, with 6 bases spanning the gap. CDR1 and CDR2 (germline): SGHKS, YYEKEE (reference sequence). The CDR3 DNA sequence: TGTGCCAGCGAGGTTTCCTATAATTCACCCCTCCACTTT. It encodes CASEVSYNSPLHF.